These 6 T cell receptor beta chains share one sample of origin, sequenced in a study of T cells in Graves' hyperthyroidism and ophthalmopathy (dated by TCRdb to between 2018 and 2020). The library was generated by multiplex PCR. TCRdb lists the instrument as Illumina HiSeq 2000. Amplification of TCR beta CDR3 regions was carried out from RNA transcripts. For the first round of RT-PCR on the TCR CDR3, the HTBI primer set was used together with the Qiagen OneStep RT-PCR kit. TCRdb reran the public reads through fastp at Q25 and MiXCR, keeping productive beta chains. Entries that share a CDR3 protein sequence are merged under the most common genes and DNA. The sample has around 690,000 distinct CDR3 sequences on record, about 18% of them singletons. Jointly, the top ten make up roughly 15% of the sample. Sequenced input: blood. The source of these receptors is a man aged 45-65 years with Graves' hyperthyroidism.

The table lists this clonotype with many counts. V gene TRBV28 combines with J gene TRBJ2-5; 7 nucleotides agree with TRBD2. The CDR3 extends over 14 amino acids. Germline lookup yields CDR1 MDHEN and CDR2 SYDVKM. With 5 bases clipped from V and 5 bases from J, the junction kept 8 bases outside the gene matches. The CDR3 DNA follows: TGTGCCAGCAGTGTCGGACTAGTGGGGGAGACCCAGTACTTC. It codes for CASSVGLVGETQYF.

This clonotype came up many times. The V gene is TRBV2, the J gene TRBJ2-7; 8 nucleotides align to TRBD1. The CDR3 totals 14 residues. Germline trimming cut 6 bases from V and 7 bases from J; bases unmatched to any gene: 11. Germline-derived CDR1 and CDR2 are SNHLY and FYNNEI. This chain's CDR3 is CASRVDREWREQYF. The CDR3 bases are TGTGCCAGCAGGGTGGACAGGGAGTGGCGGGAGCAGTACTTC.

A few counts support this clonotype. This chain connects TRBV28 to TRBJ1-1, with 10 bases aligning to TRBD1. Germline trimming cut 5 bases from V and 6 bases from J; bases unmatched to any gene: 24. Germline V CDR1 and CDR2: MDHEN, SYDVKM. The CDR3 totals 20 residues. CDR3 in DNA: TGTGCCAGCAGTCCCCCTGACGGGGACAGGGGTAGAATTAGGCTCGCTGAAGCTTTCTTT. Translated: CASSPPDGDRGRIRLAEAFF.

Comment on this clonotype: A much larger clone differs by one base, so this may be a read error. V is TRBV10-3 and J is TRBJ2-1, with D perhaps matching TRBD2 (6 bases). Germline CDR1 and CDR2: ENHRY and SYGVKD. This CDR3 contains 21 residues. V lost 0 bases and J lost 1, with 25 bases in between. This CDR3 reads CAISESAATGVIPGSYNEQFF. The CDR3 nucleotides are TGTGCCATCAGTGAGTCGGCAGCGACGGGAGTGATCCCGGGGTCCTACAATGAGCAGTTCTTC.

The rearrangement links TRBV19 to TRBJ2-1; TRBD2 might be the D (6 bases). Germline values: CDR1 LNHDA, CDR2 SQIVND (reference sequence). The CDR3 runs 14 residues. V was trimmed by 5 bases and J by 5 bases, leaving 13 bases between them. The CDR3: CASSSGDFHNEQFF. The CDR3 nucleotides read TGTGCCAGTAGTTCGGGGGACTTCCACAATGAGCAGTTCTTC. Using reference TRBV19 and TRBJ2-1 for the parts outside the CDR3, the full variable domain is DGGITQSPKYLFRKEGQNVTLSCEQNLNHDAMYWYRQDPGQGLRLIYYSQIVNDFQKGDIAEGYSVSREKKESFPLTVTSAQKNPTAFYLCASSSGDFHNEQFFGPGTRLTVL.

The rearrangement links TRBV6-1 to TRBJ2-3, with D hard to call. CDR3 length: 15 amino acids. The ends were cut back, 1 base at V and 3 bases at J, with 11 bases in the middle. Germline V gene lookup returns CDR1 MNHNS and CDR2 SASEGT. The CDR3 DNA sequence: TGTGCCAGCAGTGAAGATGGTTTAGGGACAGATACGCAGTATTTT. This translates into CASSEDGLGTDTQYF.